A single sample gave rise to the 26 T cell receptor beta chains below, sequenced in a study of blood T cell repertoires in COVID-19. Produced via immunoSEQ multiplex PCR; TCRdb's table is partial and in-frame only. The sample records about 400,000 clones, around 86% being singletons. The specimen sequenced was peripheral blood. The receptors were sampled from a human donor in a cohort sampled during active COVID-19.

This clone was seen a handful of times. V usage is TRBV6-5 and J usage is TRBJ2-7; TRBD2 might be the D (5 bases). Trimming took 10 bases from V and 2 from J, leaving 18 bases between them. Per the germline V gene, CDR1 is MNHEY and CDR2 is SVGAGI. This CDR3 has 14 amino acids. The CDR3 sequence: CATRDYPNPYEQYF. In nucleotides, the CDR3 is TGTGCCACCAGAGACTACCCGAATCCCTACGAGCAGTACTTC.

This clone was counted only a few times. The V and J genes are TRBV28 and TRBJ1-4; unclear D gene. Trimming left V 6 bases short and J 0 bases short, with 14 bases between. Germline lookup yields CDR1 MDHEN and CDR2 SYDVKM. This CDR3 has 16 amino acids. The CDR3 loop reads CASSRLNLATNEKLFF. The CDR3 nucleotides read TGTGCCAGCAGCCGACTGAATTTGGCAACTAATGAAAAACTGTTTTTT.

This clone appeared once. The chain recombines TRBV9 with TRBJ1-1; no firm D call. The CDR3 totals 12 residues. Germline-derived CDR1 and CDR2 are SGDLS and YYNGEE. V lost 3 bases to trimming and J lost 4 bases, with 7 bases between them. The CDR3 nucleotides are TGTGCCAGCAGCGGGGCGGGCACTGAAGCTTTCTTT. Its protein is CASSGAGTEAFF.

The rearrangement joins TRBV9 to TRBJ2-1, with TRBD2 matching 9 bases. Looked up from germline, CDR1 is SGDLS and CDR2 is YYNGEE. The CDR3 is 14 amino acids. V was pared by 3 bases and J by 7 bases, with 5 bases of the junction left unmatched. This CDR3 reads CASSDLAGSNEQFF. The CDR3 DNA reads TGTGCCAGCAGCGACCTAGCGGGATCGAATGAGCAGTTCTTC.

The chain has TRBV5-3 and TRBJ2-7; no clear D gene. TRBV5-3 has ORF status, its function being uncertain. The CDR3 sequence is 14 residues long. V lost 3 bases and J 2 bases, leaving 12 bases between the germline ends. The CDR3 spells CARSSRRVPYEQYF. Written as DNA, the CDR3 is TGTGCCAGAAGCTCCAGACGGGTTCCCTACGAGCAGTACTTC.

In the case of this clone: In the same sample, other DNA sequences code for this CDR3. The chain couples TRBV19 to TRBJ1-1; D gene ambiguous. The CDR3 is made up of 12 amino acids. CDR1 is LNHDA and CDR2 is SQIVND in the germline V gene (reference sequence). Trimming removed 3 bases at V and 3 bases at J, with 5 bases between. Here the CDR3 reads CASSIRDTEAFF. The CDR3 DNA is TGTGCCAGTAGTATTCGGGACACTGAAGCTTTCTTT.

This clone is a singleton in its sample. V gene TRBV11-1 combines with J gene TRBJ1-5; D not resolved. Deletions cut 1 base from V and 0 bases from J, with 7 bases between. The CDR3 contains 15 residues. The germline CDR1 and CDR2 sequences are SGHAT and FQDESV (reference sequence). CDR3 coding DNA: TGTGCCAGCAGCTTAGGAGATTATAGCAATCAGCCCCAGCATTTT. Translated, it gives CASSLGDYSNQPQHF.

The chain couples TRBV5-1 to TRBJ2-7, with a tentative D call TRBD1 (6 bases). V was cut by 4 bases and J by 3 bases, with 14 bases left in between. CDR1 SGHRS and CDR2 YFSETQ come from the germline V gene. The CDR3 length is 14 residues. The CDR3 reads CASSPSNRVYEQYF. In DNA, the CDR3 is TGCGCCAGCAGCCCATCAAACAGGGTCTACGAGCAGTACTTC.

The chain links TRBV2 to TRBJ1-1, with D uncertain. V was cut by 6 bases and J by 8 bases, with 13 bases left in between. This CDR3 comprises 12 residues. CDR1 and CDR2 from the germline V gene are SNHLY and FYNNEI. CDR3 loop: CASRRSRYEAFF. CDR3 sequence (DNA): TGTGCCAGCAGGCGCTCTCGTTACGAAGCTTTCTTT.

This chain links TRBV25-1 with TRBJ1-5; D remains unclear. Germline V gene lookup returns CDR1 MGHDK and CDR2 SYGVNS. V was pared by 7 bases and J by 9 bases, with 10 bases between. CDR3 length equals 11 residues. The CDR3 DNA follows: TGTGCCAGCATTGGGAGGTCGCCCCAGCATTTT. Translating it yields CASIGRSPQHF.

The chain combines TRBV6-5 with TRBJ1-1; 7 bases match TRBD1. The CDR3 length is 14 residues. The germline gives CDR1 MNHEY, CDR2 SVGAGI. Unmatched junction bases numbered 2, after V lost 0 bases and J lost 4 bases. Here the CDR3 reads CASSYSQGFTEAFF. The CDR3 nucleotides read TGTGCCAGCAGTTACTCACAGGGGTTCACTGAAGCTTTCTTT.

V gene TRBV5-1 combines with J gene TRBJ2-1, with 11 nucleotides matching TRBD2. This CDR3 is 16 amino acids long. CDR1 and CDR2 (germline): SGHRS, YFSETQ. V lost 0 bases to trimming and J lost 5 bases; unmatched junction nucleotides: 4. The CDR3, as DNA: TGCGCCAGCAGCTTGGCACTAGCGGGAGTTAACAATGAGCAGTTCTTC. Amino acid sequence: CASSLALAGVNNEQFF. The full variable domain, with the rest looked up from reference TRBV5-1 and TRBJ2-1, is KAGVTQTPRYLIKTRGQQVTLSCSPISGHRSVSWYQQTPGQGLQFLFEYFSETQRNKGNFPGRFSGRQFSNSRSEMNVSTLELGDSALYLCASSLALAGVNNEQFFGPGTRLTVL.

CDR3 region: CASSPQPGQDNSPLHF. CDR3 DNA sequence: TGTGCCAGTAGTCCCCAACCTGGACAGGATAATTCACCCCTCCACTTT. The chain combines TRBV19 with TRBJ1-6; 7 bases are a match to TRBD1. The CDR3 consists of 16 residues. With V trimmed by 5 bases and J by 5 bases, 9 bases remained unmatched. Germline CDR1 and CDR2: LNHDA and SQIVND (reference sequence).

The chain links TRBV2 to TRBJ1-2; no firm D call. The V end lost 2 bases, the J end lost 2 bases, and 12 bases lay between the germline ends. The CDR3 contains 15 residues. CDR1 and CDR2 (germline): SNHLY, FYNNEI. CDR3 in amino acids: CASSEILPRNYGYTF. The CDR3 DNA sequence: TGTGCCAGCAGTGAAATTCTCCCTCGGAACTATGGCTACACCTTC.

Here the CDR3 DNA reads TGCGCCAGCAGCTTGAGGAGGGGTTTTATGGAGACCCAGTACTTC. It codes for CASSLRRGFMETQYF. V usage is TRBV5-1 and J usage is TRBJ2-5; D might be TRBD2 (6 bases). CDR1 is SGHRS, CDR2 YFSETQ, per germline. The CDR3 runs to 15 residues. The V gene lost 1 base and the J gene lost 5 bases, with 15 bases spanning the gap.

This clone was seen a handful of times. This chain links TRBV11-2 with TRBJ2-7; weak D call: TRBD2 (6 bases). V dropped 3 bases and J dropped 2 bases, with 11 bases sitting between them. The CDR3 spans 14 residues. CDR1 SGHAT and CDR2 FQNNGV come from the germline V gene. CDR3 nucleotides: TGTGCCAGCAGCTTGTCGGAGGGTGCCTACGAGCAGTACTTC. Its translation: CASSLSEGAYEQYF.

Written as DNA, the CDR3 is TGTGCCTGGAGTGTGGGAGGCACCTATGGCTACACCTTC. Amino acid sequence: CAWSVGGTYGYTF. The chain couples TRBV30 to TRBJ1-2; the D is unclear. CDR3 length equals 13 residues. With 0 bases removed from V and 4 bases from J, the gap between germline ends came to 9 bases. Per germline, CDR1 GTSNPN and CDR2 SVGIG (reference sequence).

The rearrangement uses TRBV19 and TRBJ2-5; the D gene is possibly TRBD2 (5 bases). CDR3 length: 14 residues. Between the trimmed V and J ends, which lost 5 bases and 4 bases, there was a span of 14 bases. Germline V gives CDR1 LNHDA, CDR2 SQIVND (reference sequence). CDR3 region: CASSLRFSGETQYF. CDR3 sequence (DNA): TGTGCCAGTAGTCTCCGGTTCAGCGGAGAGACCCAGTACTTC.

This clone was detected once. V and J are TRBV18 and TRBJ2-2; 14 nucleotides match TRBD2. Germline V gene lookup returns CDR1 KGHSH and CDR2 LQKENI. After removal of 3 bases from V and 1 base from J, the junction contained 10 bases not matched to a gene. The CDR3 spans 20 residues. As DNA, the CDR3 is TGTGCCAGCTCACCGTACGGGACTAGCGGGAGTTCCCAGAACACCGGGGAGCTGTTTTTT. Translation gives CASSPYGTSGSSQNTGELFF.

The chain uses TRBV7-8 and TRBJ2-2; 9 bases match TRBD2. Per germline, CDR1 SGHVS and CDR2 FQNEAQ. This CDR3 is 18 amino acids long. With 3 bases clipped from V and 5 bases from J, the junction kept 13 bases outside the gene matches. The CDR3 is CASSFLPMLAGRTGELFF. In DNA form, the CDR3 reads TGTGCCAGCAGCTTCCTACCTATGCTAGCGGGACGAACCGGGGAGCTGTTTTTT.

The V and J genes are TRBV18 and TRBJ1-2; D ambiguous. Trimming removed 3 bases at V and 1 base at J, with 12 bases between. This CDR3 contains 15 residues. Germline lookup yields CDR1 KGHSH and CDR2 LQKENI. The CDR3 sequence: CASSPQSGINYGYTF. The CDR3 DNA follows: TGTGCCAGCTCACCCCAATCGGGAATTAACTATGGCTACACCTTC.

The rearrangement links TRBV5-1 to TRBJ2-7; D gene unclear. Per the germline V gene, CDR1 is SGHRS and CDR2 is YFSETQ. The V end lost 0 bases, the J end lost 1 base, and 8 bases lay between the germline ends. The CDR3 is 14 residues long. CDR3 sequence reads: CASSLDTFSYEQYF. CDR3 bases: TGCGCCAGCAGCTTGGACACATTTTCCTACGAGCAGTACTTC. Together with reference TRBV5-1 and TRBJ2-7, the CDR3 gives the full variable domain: KAGVTQTPRYLIKTRGQQVTLSCSPISGHRSVSWYQQTPGQGLQFLFEYFSETQRNKGNFPGRFSGRQFSNSRSEMNVSTLELGDSALYLCASSLDTFSYEQYFGPGTRLTVT.

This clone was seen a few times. In DNA form, the CDR3 reads TGTGCCAGCAGCCCCAGACAGACTAGCAATCAGCCCCAGCATTTT. It codes for CASSPRQTSNQPQHF. The V and J genes are TRBV7-2 and TRBJ1-5; D possibly corresponds to TRBD1 (5 bases). CDR3 length: 15 residues. Trimming shortened V by 5 bases and J by 0 bases, and 11 bases separated the two germline ends. Germline values: CDR1 SGHTA, CDR2 FQGNSA.

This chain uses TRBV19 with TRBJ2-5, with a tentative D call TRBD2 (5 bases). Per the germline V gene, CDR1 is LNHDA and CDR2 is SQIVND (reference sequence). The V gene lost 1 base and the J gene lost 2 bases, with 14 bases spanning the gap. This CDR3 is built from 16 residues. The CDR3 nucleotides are TGTGCCAGTAGTATAGTGGTCGGGGAAAGACAAGAGACCCAGTACTTC. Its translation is CASSIVVGERQETQYF.

The CDR3 loop is CASSIRLAGRTDTQYF. The CDR3 nucleotides read TGTGCCAGTAGTATACGTCTAGCGGGACGCACAGATACGCAGTATTTT. This rearrangement joins TRBV19 to TRBJ2-3; 9 nucleotides align to TRBD2. V lost 2 bases, J lost 1 base, and 4 bases stayed unmatched. The CDR3 consists of 16 residues. Germline values: CDR1 LNHDA, CDR2 SQIVND (reference sequence).

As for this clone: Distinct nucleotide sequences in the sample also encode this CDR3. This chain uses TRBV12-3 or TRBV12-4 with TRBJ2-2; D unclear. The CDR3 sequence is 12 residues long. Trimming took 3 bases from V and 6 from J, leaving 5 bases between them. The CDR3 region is CASSFSSGELFF. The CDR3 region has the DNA TGTGCCAGCAGTTTTTCGTCCGGGGAGCTGTTTTTT.